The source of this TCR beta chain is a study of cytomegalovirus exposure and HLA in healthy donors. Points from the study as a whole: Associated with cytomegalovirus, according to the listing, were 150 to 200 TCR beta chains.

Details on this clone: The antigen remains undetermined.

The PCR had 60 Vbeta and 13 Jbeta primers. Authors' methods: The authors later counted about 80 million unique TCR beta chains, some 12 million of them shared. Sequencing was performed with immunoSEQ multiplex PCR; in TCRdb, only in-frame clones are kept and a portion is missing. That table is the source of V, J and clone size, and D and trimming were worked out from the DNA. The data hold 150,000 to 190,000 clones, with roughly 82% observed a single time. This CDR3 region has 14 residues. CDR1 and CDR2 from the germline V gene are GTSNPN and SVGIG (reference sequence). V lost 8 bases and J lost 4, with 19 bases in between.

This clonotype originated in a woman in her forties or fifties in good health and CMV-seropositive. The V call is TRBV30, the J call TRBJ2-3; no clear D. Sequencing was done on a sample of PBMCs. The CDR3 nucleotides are TGTGCCACCGGAGTCCAGCTCCGTCCAGATACGCAGTATTTT. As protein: CATGVQLRPDTQYF.